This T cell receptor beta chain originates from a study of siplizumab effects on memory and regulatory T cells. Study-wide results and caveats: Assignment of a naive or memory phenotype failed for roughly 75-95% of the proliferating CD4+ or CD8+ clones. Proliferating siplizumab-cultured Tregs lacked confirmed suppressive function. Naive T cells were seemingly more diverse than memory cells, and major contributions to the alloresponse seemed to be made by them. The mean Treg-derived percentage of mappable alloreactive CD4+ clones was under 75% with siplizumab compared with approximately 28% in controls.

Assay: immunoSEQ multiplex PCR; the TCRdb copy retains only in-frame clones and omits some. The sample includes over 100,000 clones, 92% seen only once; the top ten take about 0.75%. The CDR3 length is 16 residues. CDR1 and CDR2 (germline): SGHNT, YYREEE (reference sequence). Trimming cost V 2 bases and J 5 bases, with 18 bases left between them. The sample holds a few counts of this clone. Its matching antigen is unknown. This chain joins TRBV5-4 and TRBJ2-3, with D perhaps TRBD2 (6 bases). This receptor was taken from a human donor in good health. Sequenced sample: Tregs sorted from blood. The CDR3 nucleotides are TGTGCCAGCAGCTTTTATGGGACGTCGGGAGTAGATACGCAGTATTTT. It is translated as CASSFYGTSGVDTQYF.